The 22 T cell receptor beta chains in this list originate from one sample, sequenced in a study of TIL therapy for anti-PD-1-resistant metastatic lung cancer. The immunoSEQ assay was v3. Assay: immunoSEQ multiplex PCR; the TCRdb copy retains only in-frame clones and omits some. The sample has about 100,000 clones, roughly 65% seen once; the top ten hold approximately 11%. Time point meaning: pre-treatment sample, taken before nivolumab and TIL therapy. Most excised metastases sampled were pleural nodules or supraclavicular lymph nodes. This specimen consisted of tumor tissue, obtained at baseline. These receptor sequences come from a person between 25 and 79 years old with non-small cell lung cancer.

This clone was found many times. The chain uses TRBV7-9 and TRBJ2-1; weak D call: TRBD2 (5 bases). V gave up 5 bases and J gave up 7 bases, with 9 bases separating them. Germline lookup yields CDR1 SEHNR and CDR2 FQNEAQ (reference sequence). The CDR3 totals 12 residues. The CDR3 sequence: CASSPTGNEQFF. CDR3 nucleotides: TGTGCCAGCAGCCCGACGGGGAATGAGCAGTTCTTC.

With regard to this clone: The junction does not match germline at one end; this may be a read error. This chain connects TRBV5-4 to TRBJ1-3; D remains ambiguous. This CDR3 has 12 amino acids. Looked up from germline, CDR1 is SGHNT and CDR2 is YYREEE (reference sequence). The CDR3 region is CQLGSSGNTIYF. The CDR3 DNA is TGCCAATTGGGGAGCTCTGGAAACACCATATATTTT.

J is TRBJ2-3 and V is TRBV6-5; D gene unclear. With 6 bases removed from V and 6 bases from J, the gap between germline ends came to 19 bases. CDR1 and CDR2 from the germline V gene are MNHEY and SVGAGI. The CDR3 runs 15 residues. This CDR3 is CASRPSPLFLDTQYF. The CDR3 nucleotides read TGTGCCAGCAGACCCTCACCATTGTTTTTGGATACGCAGTATTTT.

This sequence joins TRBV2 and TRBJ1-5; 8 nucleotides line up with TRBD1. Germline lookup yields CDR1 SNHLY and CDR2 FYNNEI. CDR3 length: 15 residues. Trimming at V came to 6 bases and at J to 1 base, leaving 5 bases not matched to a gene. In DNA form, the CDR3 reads TGTGCCAGCAGAGGACAGGGAACGAGCAATCAGCCCCAGCATTTT. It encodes CASRGQGTSNQPQHF. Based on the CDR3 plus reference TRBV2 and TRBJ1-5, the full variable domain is EPEVTQTPSHQVTQMGQEVILRCVPISNHLYFYWYRQILGQKVEFLVSFYNNEISEKSEIFDDQFSVERPDGSNFTLKIRSTKLEDSAMYFCASRGQGTSNQPQHFGDGTRLSIL.

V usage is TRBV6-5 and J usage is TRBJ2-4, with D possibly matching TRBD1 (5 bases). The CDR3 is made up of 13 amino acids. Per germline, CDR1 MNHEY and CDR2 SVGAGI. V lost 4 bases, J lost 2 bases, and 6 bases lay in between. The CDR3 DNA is TGTGCCAGCAGTTTGGGGCCCAAAAACATTCAGTACTTC. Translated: CASSLGPKNIQYF.

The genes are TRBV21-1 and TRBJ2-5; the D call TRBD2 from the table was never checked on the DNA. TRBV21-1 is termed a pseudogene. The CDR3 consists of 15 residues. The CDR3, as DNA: TGTGCCAGCAGCTTAAGCGCGGCAGGCGGGGAGACCCAGTACTTC. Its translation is CASSLSAAGGETQYF.

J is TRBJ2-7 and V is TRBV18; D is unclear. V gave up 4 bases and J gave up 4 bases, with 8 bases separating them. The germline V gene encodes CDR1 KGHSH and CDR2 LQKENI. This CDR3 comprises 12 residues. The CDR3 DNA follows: TGTGCCAGCTCACGCGACGAGTACGAGCAGTACTTC. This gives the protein CASSRDEYEQYF.

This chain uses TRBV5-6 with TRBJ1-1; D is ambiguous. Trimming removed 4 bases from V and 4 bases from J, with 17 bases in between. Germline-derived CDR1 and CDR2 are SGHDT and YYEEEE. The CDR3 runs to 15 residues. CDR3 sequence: CASSPGPASSTEAFF. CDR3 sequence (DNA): TGTGCCAGCAGCCCCGGCCCAGCTAGCAGCACTGAAGCTTTCTTT.

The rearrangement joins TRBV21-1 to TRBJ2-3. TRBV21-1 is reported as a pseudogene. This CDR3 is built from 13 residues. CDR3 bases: TGTGCCAGCAGCAAAGCTAGCACAGATACGCAGTATTTT. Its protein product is CASSKASTDTQYF.

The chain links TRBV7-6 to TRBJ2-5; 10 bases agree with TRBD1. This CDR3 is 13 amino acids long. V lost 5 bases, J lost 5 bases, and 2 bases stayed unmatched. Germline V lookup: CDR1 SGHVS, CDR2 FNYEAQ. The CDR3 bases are TGTGCCAGCAGCGCGGGACAGGGGGAGACCCAGTACTTC. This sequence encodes CASSAGQGETQYF.

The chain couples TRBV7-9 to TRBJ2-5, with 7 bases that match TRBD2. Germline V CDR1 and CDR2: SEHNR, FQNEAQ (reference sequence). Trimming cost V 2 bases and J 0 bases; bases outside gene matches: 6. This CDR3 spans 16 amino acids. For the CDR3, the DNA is TGTGCCAGCAGCTTACGTGGCGGGGGACACCAAGAGACCCAGTACTTC. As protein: CASSLRGGGHQETQYF.

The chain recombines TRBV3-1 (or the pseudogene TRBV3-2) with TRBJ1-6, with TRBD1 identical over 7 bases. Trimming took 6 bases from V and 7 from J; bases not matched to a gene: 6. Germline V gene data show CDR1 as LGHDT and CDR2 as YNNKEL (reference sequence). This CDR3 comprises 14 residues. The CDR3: CASRTTGKNSPLHF. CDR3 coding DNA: TGTGCCAGCAGGACGACAGGGAAAAATTCACCCCTCCACTTT.

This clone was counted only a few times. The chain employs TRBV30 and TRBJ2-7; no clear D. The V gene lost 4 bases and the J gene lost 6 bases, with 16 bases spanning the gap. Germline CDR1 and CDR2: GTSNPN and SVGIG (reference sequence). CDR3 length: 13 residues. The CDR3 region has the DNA TGTGCCTGGAATCCCTCTTACGCAGGCGAGCAGTACTTC. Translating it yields CAWNPSYAGEQYF. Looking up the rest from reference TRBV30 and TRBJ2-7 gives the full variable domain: SQTIHQWPATLVQPVGSPLSLECTVEGTSNPNLYWYRQAAGRGLQLLFYSVGIGQISSEVPQNLSASRPQDRQFILSSKKLLLSDSGFYLCAWNPSYAGEQYFGPGTRLTVT.

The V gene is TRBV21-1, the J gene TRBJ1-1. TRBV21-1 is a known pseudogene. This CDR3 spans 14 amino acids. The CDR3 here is CASSRGDLGPEAFF. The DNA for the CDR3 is TGTGCCAGCAGCAGAGGTGATTTGGGCCCTGAAGCTTTCTTT.

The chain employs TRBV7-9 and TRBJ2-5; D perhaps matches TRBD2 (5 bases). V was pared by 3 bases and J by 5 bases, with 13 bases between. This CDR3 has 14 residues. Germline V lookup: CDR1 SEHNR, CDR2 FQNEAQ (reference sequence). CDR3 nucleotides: TGTGCCAGCAGCTTCTTTTCTCCGGGGGAGACCCAGTACTTC. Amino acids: CASSFFSPGETQYF. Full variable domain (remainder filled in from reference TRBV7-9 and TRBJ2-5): DTGVSQNPRHKITKRGQNVTFRCDPISEHNRLYWYRQTLGQGPEFLTYFQNEAQLEKSRLLSDRFSAERPKGSFSTLEIQRTEQGDSAMYLCASSFFSPGETQYFGPGTRLLVL.

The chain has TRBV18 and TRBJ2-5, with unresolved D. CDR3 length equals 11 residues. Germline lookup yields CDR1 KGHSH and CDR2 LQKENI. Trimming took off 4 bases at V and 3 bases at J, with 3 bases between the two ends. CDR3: CASSREETQYF. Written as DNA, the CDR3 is TGTGCCAGCTCACGCGAAGAGACCCAGTACTTC.

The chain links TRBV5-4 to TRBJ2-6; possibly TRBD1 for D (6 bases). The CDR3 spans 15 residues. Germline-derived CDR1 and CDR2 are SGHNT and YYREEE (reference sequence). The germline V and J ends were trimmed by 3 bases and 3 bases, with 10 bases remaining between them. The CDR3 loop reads CASSSRGGGANVLTF. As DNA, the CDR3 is TGTGCCAGCAGCTCCAGGGGTGGTGGGGCCAACGTCCTGACTTTC.

The CDR3 DNA reads as TGTGCCAGCTCGCTGGGACTAGCGGGAGCCTCCTACAATGAGCAGTTCTTC. This sequence encodes CASSLGLAGASYNEQFF. The chain is built from TRBV18 and TRBJ2-1, with 14 positions matching TRBD2. Germline CDR1 is KGHSH and CDR2 is LQKENI. The trim removed 6 bases at V and 0 bases at J, leaving 4 bases unmatched. The CDR3 sequence is 17 residues long.

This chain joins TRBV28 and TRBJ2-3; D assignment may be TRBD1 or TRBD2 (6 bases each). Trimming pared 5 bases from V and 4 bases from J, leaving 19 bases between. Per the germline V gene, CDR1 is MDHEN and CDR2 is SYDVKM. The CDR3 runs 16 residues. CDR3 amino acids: CASSPLGGALADTQYF. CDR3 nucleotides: TGTGCCAGCAGTCCCCTGGGGGGCGCTTTGGCAGATACGCAGTATTTT.

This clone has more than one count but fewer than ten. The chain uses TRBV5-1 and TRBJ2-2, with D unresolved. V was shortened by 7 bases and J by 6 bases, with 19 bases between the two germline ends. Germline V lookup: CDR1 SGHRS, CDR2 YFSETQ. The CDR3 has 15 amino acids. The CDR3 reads CASSPYSTEAGELFF. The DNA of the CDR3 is TGCGCCAGCTCCCCCTATAGCACAGAGGCCGGGGAGCTGTTTTTT. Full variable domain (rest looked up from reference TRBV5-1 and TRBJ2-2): KAGVTQTPRYLIKTRGQQVTLSCSPISGHRSVSWYQQTPGQGLQFLFEYFSETQRNKGNFPGRFSGRQFSNSRSEMNVSTLELGDSALYLCASSPYSTEAGELFFGEGSRLTVL.

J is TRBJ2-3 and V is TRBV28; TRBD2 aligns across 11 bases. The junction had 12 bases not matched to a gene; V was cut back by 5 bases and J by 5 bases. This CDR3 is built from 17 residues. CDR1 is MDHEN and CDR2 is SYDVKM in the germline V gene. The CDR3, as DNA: TGTGCCAGCAGTGAACATAGCGGGAGGGGGGCAGGAGATACGCAGTATTTT. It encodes CASSEHSGRGAGDTQYF.

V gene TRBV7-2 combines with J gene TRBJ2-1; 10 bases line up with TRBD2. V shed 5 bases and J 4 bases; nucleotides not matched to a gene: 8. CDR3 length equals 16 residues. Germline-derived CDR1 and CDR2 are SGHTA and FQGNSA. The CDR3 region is CASSVVAGGGYNEQFF. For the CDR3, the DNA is TGTGCCAGCAGCGTAGTAGCGGGAGGAGGGTACAATGAGCAGTTCTTC. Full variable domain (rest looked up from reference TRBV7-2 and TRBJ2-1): GAGVSQSPSNKVTEKGKDVELRCDPISGHTALYWYRQSLGQGLEFLIYFQGNSAPDKSGLPSDRFSAERTGGSVSTLTIQRTQQEDSAVYLCASSVVAGGGYNEQFFGPGTRLTVL.